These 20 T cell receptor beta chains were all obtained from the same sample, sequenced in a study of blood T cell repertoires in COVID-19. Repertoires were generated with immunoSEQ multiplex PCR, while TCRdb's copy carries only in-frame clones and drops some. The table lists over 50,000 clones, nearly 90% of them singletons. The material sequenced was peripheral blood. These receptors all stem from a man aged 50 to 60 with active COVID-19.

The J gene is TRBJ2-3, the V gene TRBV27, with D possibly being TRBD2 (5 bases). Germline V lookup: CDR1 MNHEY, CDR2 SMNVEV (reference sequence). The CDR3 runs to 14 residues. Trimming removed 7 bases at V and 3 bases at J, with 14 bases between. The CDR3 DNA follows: TGTGCCAGCACCGCCCCCGGGGAAACAGATACGCAGTATTTT. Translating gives CASTAPGETDTQYF.

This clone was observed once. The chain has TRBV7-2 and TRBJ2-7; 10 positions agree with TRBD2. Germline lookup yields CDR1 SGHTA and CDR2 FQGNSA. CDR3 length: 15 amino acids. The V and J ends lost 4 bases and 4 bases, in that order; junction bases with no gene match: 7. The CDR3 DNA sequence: TGTGCCAGCAGCTCAACTAGCGGGGACCTGTACGAGCAGTACTTC. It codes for CASSSTSGDLYEQYF.

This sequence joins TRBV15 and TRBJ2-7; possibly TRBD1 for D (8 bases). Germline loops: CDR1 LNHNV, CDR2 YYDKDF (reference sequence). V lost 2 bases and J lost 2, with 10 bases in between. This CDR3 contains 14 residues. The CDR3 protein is CATSRTGGAYEQYF. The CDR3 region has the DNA TGTGCCACCAGCAGAACAGGGGGGGCCTACGAGCAGTACTTC.

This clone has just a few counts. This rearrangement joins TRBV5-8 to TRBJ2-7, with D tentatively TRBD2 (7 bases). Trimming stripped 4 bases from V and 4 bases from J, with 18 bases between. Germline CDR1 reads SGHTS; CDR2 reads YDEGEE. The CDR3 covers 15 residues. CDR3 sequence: CASSRAGALRYEQYF. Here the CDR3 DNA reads TGTGCCAGCAGCCGCGCGGGGGCCTTGAGGTACGAGCAGTACTTC.

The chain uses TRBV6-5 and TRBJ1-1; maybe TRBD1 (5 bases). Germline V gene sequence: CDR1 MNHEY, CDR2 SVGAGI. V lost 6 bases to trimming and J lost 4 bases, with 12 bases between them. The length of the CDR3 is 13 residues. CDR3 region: CASRTDESTEAFF. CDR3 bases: TGTGCCAGCAGGACAGATGAGAGCACTGAAGCTTTCTTT.

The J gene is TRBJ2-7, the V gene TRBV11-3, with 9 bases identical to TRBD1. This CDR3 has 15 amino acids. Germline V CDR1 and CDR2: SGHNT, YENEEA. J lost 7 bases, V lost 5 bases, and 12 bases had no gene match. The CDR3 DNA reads TGTGCCAGCAGCCGGACCATTGGACAGGGGTGTGAGCAGTACTTC. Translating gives CASSRTIGQGCEQYF.

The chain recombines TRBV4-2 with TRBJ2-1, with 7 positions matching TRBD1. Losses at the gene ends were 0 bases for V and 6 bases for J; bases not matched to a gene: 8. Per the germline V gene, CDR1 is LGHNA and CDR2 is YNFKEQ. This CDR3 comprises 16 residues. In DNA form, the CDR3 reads TGTGCCAGCAGCCAAGATCCGGGACAGAGCCTCAATGAGCAGTTCTTC. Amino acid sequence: CASSQDPGQSLNEQFF.

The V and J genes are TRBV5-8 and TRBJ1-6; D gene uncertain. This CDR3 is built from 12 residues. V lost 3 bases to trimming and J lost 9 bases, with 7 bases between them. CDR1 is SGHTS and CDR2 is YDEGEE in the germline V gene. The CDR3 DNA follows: TGTGCCAGCAGCTCGCTACTTTCACCCCTCCACTTT. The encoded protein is CASSSLLSPLHF.

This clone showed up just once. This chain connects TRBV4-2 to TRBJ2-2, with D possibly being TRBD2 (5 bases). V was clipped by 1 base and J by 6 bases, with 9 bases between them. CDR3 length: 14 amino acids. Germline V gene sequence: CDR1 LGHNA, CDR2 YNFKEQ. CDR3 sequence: CASSQGRGPGELFF. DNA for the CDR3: TGTGCCAGCAGCCAAGGGCGCGGGCCCGGGGAGCTGTTTTTT.

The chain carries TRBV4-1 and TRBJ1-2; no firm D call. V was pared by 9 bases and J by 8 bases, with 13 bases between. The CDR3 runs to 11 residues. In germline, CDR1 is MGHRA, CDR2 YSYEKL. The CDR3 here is CARIRREGYTF. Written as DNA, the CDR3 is TGCGCCAGGATACGGAGGGAGGGCTACACCTTC.

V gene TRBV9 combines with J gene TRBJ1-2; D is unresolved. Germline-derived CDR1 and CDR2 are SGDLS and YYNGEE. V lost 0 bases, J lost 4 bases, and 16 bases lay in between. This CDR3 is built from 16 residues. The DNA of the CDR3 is TGTGCCAGCAGCGTAGTCCCAAATCTAAACGCCTATGGCTACACCTTC. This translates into CASSVVPNLNAYGYTF. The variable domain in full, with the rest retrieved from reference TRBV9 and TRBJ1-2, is DSGVTQTPKHLITATGQRVTLRCSPRSGDLSVYWYQQSLDQGLQFLIQYYNGEERAKGNILERFSAQQFPDLHSELNLSSLELGDSALYFCASSVVPNLNAYGYTFGSGTRLTVV.

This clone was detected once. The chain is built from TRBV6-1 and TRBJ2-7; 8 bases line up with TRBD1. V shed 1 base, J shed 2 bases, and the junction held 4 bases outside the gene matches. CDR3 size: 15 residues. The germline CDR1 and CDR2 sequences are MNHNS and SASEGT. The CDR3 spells CASSEEGTGAYEQYF. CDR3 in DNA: TGTGCCAGCAGTGAAGAGGGGACAGGAGCCTACGAGCAGTACTTC.

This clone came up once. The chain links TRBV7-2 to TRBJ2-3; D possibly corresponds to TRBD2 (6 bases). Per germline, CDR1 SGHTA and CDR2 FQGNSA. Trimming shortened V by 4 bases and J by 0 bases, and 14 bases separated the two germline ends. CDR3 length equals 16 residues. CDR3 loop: CASSYLATTSTDTQYF. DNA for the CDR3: TGTGCCAGCAGCTACCTAGCGACGACTAGCACAGATACGCAGTATTTT.

Here the CDR3 reads CASSVSIYDQPQHF. The CDR3 nucleotides read TGTGCCAGCAGTGTTAGCATTTACGATCAGCCCCAGCATTTT. The genes are TRBV6-4 and TRBJ1-5; unclear D gene. This CDR3 region has 14 residues. Germline assignment: CDR1 MRHNA and CDR2 SNTAGT. With 4 bases removed from V and 5 bases from J, the gap between germline ends came to 12 bases.

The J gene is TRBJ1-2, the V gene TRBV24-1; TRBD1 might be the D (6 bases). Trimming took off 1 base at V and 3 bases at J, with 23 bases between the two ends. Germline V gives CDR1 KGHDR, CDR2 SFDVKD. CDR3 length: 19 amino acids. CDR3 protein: CATSDLTGHRVEADYGYTF. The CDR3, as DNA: TGTGCCACCAGTGATTTAACCGGCCACAGGGTGGAGGCAGACTATGGCTACACCTTC.

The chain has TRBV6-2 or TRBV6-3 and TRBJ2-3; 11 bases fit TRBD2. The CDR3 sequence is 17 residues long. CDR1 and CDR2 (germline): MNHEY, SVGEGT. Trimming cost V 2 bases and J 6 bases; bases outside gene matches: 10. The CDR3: CASSYMMGLAASDTQYF. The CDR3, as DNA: TGTGCCAGCAGTTACATGATGGGACTAGCGGCCTCCGATACGCAGTATTTT.

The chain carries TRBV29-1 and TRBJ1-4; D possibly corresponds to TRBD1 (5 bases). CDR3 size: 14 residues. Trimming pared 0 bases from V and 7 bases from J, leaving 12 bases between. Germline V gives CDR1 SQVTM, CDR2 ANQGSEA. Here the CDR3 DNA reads TGCAGCGTTGAAGAGGCAGGGCTAAGTGAAAAACTGTTTTTT. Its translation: CSVEEAGLSEKLFF.

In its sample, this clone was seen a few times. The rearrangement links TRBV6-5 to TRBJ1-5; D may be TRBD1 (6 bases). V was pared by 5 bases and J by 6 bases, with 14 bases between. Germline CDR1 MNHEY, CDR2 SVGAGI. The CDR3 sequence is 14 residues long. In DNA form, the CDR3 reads TGTGCCAGCAGTAGGAGGGGGGAGGGTCAGCCCCAGCATTTT. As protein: CASSRRGEGQPQHF.

The CDR3 spells CASSLVPGMDTEAFF. CDR3 DNA: TGTGCCAGCAGCTTAGTACCGGGTATGGACACTGAAGCTTTCTTT. This chain links TRBV13 with TRBJ1-1; D is unresolved. The CDR3 runs to 15 residues. Per germline, CDR1 PRHDT and CDR2 FYEKMQ (reference sequence). V was pared by 1 base and J by 3 bases, with 12 bases between.

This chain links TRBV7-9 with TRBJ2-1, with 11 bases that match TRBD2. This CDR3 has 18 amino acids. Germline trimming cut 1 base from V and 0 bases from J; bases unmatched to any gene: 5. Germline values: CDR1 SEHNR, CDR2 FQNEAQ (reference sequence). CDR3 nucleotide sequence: TGTGCCAGCAGCTTAGGGACTAGCGGGTTAAGCTCCTACAATGAGCAGTTCTTC. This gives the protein CASSLGTSGLSSYNEQFF.